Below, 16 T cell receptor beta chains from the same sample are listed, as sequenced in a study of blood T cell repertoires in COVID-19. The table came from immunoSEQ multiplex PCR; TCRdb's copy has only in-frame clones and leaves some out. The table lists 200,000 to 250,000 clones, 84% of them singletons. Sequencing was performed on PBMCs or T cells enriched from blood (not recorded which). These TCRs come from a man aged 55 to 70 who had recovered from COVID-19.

The CDR3, as DNA: TGTGCCTGGAAACGACAGGTCTACACCGGGGAGCTGTTTTTT. It codes for CAWKRQVYTGELFF. The chain carries TRBV30 and TRBJ2-2; D possibly corresponds to TRBD1 (6 bases). CDR3 length: 14 amino acids. V was clipped by 4 bases and J by 3 bases, with 12 bases between them. Germline V CDR1 and CDR2: GTSNPN, SVGIG (reference sequence).

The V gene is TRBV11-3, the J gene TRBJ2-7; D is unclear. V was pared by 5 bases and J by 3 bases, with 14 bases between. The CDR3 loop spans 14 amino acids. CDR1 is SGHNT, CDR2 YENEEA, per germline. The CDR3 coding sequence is TGTGCCAGCAGCAGCCGGGTTCTATTCTACGAGCAGTACTTC. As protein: CASSSRVLFYEQYF.

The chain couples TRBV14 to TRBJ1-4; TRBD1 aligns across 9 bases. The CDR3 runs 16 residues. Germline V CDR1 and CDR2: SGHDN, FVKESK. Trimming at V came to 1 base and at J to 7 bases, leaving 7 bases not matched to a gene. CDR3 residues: CASSQAFGTGLEKLFF. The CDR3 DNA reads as TGTGCCAGCAGCCAAGCCTTCGGGACAGGGCTTGAAAAACTGTTTTTT.

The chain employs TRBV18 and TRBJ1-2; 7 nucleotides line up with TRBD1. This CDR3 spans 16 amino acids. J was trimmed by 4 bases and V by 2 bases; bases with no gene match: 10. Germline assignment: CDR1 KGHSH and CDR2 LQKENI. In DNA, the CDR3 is TGTGCCAGCTCACCAGACAGGGTCGGGACATTCTATGGCTACACCTTC. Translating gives CASSPDRVGTFYGYTF.

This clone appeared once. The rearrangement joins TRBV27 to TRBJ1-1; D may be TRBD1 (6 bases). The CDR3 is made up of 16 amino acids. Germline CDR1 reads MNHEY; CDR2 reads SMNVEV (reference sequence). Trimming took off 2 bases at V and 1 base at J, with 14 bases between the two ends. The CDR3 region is CASSLTGHRWNTEAFF. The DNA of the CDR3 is TGTGCCAGCAGTTTAACAGGGCACCGATGGAACACTGAAGCTTTCTTT.

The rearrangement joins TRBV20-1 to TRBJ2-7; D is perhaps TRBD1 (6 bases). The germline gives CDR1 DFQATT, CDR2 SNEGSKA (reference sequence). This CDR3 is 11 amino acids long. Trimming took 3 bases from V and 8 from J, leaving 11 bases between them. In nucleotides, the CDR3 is TGCAGTGCTAGCTGGGACAAAAAGCAGTACTTC. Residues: CSASWDKKQYF.

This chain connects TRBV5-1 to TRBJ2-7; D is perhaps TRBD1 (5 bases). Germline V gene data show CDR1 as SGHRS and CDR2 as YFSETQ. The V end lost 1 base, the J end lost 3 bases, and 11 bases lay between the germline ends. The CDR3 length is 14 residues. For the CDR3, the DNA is TGCGCCAGCAGCTTGAGCCAGGGCAACTACGAGCAGTACTTC. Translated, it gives CASSLSQGNYEQYF.

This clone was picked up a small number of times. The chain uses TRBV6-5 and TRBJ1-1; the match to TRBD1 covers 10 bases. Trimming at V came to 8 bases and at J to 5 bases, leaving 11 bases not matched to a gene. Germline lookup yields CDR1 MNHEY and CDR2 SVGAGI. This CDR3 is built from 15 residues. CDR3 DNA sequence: TGTGCCAGCGGTACCCGGGACAGGGGATGGACTGAAGCTTTCTTT. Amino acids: CASGTRDRGWTEAFF.

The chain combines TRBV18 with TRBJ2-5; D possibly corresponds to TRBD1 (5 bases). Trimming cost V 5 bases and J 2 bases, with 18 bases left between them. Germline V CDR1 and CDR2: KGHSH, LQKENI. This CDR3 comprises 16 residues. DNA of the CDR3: TGTGCCAGCTCAAGTACTACCCGTGGGGCTCAAGAGACCCAGTACTTC. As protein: CASSSTTRGAQETQYF.

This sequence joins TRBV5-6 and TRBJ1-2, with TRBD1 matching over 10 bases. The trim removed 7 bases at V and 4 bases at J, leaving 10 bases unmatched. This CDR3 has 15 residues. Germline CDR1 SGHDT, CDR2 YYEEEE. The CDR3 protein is CASAFRDRGGYGYTF. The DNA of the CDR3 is TGTGCCAGCGCCTTCCGGGACAGGGGTGGCTATGGCTACACCTTC.

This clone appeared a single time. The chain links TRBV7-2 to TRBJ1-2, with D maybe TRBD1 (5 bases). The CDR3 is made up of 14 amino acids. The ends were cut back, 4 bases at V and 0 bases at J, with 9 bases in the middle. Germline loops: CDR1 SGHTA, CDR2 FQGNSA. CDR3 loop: CASSYTDTNYGYTF. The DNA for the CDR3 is TGTGCCAGCAGCTACACGGACACTAACTATGGCTACACCTTC.

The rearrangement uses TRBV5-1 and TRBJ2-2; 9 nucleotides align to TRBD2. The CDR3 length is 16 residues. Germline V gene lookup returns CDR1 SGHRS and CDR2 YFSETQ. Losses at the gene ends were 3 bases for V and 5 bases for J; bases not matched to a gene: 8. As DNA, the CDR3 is TGCGCCAGCAGCTCCCAAGGTAGCGGGGGAACCGGGGAGCTGTTTTTT. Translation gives CASSSQGSGGTGELFF.

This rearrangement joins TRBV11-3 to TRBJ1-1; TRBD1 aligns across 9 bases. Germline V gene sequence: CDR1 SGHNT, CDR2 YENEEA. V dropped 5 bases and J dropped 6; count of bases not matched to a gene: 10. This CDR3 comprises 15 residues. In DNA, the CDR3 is TGTGCCAGCAGCCCCAGGGACAGGGTCTCGGCTGAAGCTTTCTTT. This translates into CASSPRDRVSAEAFF.

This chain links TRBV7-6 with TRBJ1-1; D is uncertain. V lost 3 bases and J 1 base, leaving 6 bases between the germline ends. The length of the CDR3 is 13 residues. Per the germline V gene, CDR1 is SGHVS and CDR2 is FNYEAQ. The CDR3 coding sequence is TGTGCCAGCAGCTTTCGGGGGAACACTGAAGCTTTCTTT. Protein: CASSFRGNTEAFF.

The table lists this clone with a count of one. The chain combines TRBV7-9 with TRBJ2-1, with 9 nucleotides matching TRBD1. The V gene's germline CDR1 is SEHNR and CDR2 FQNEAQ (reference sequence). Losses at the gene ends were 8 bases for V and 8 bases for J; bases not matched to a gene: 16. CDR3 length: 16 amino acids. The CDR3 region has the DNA TGTGCCAGCCGACCATCCACAGGGGGCGCCGGCGATGAGCAGTTCTTC. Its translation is CASRPSTGGAGDEQFF.

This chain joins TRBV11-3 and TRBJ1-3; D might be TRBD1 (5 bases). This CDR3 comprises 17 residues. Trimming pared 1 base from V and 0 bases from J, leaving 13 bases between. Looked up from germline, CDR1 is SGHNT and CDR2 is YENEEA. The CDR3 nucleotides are TGTGCCAGCAGCTTAGCCCGGGGGAGAAGCTCTGGAAACACCATATATTTT. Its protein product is CASSLARGRSSGNTIYF.